Below are 29 T cell receptor beta chains sequenced from a single sample in a study of control samples from healthy donors and cancer patients. Generated by immunoSEQ multiplex PCR, the TCRdb table keeps only in-frame clones and is missing some. In the table there are under 450,000 clones, over 75% of which are singletons. Sequenced sample: PBMCs. The receptors originated from a man in his forties with head and neck cancer.

The V gene is TRBV4-2, the J gene TRBJ2-3; D call uncertain. V was clipped by 0 bases and J by 2 bases, with 9 bases between them. The V gene's germline CDR1 is LGHNA and CDR2 YNFKEQ. The CDR3 runs to 15 residues. The CDR3 protein is CASSQEIDLTDTQYF. The DNA of the CDR3 is TGTGCCAGCAGCCAAGAGATAGACCTCACAGATACGCAGTATTTT.

The rearrangement uses TRBV11-2 and TRBJ2-7; D gene unclear. The V gene's germline CDR1 is SGHAT and CDR2 FQNNGV. V lost 5 bases and J 5 bases, leaving 7 bases between the germline ends. The CDR3 spans 11 residues. This CDR3 is CASSLMNEQYF. The CDR3, as DNA: TGTGCCAGCAGCCTGATGAACGAGCAGTACTTC.

V gene TRBV30 combines with J gene TRBJ1-3, with a possible D match to TRBD1 (5 bases). V was clipped by 2 bases and J by 0 bases, with 11 bases between them. CDR3 length equals 15 residues. Germline V gene lookup returns CDR1 GTSNPN and CDR2 SVGIG (reference sequence). The CDR3 nucleotides read TGTGCCTGGAGTCTAACAGGCATCTCTGGAAACACCATATATTTT. It codes for CAWSLTGISGNTIYF.

The genes are TRBV11-1 and TRBJ2-1; D may be TRBD1 (6 bases). The ends were cut back, 6 bases at V and 0 bases at J, with 12 bases in the middle. The CDR3 extends over 15 amino acids. Germline values: CDR1 SGHAT, CDR2 FQDESV (reference sequence). The DNA for the CDR3 is TGTGCCAGCAGACCGGACAGAAGCTCCTACAATGAGCAGTTCTTC. This codes for CASRPDRSSYNEQFF.

This rearrangement joins TRBV27 to TRBJ2-3; 8 bases fit TRBD1. CDR3 size: 16 residues. Per germline, CDR1 MNHEY and CDR2 SMNVEV (reference sequence). J lost 1 base, V lost 5 bases, and 8 bases had no gene match. CDR3 coding DNA: TGTGCCAGCAGTATAACAGGGGGATTCGGCACAGATACGCAGTATTTT. Translated: CASSITGGFGTDTQYF.

The chain has TRBV19 and TRBJ1-2, with a possible D match to TRBD1 (6 bases). The V gene's germline CDR1 is LNHDA and CDR2 SQIVND (reference sequence). Trimming shortened V by 10 bases and J by 4 bases, and 19 bases separated the two germline ends. The CDR3 totals 14 residues. The CDR3 nucleotides are TGTGCCACAACACAGGGATCAGTTAGCTATGGCTACACCTTC. Protein sequence: CATTQGSVSYGYTF.

Only one count was recorded for this clone. The J gene is TRBJ1-1, the V gene TRBV7-6; 8 bases align to TRBD1. This CDR3 is built from 15 residues. Germline loops: CDR1 SGHVS, CDR2 FNYEAQ. Trimming removed 5 bases from V and 11 bases from J; junction bases left unmatched: 16. The CDR3 region has the DNA TGTGCCAGCAGCCCCATCATACAGGGGGTGATTCGGGCTTTCTTT. Translating it yields CASSPIIQGVIRAFF.

The chain is built from TRBV7-2 and TRBJ1-5; no clear D gene. Germline V gives CDR1 SGHTA, CDR2 FQGNSA. The CDR3 totals 15 residues. V lost 1 base, J lost 0 bases, and 7 bases lay in between. Written as DNA, the CDR3 is TGTGCCAGCAGCTTAGGACTGGTTAGCAATCAGCCCCAGCATTTT. This gives the protein CASSLGLVSNQPQHF.

The J gene is TRBJ1-5, the V gene TRBV7-9; D uncertain. V was cut by 1 base and J by 4 bases, with 5 bases left in between. The germline V gene encodes CDR1 SEHNR and CDR2 FQNEAQ (reference sequence). CDR3 length: 13 residues. CDR3 amino acids: CASSLGQNQPQHF. The CDR3 DNA is TGTGCCAGCAGCTTAGGGCAGAATCAGCCCCAGCATTTT.

This sequence joins TRBV4-2 and TRBJ2-3; D gene uncertain. CDR1 is LGHNA and CDR2 is YNFKEQ in the germline V gene. Trimming removed 1 base from V and 3 bases from J, with 5 bases in between. CDR3 length: 13 residues. The CDR3 reads CASSQAETDTQYF. In DNA, the CDR3 is TGTGCCAGCAGCCAAGCGGAGACAGATACGCAGTATTTT.

Comments on this clone: The sample holds other DNA sequences that translate to the same CDR3. The J gene is TRBJ1-1, the V gene TRBV6-5, with D unresolved. Germline V gene lookup returns CDR1 MNHEY and CDR2 SVGAGI. V was cut by 0 bases and J by 4 bases, with 9 bases left in between. The CDR3 has 14 amino acids. The CDR3, as DNA: TGTGCCAGCAGTTACTCGCGGGGTCGCACTGAAGCTTTCTTT. It specifies CASSYSRGRTEAFF.

This clone appeared a single time. The rearrangement uses TRBV19 and TRBJ2-7, with 7 nucleotides matching TRBD2. Germline assignment: CDR1 LNHDA and CDR2 SQIVND (reference sequence). The V gene end was trimmed by 0 bases and the J gene end by 10 bases; junction bases not matched to a gene: 9. The CDR3 is 14 amino acids. The CDR3 coding sequence is TGTGCCAGTAGTATAGACTTGCCTACTAGCGACCAGTACTTC. Its translation is CASSIDLPTSDQYF. Using reference TRBV19 and TRBJ2-7 for the parts outside the CDR3, the full variable domain is DGGITQSPKYLFRKEGQNVTLSCEQNLNHDAMYWYRQDPGQGLRLIYYSQIVNDFQKGDIAEGYSVSREKKESFPLTVTSAQKNPTAFYLCASSIDLPTSDQYFGPGTRLTVT.

The chain uses TRBV30 and TRBJ1-2; a possible D gene is TRBD1 (6 bases). The CDR3 covers 12 residues. Germline-derived CDR1 and CDR2 are GTSNPN and SVGIG (reference sequence). V was shortened by 0 bases and J by 6 bases, with 8 bases between the two germline ends. The CDR3 loop reads CAWSVGQHGYTF. CDR3 sequence (DNA): TGTGCCTGGAGTGTCGGACAGCATGGCTACACCTTC. The full variable domain, rest sourced from reference TRBV30 and TRBJ1-2, is SQTIHQWPATLVQPVGSPLSLECTVEGTSNPNLYWYRQAAGRGLQLLFYSVGIGQISSEVPQNLSASRPQDRQFILSSKKLLLSDSGFYLCAWSVGQHGYTFGSGTRLTVV.

This chain links TRBV5-1 with TRBJ2-2, with D possibly matching TRBD2 (7 bases). The ends were cut back, 4 bases at V and 5 bases at J, with 15 bases in the middle. CDR3 length: 15 amino acids. The V gene's germline CDR1 is SGHRS and CDR2 YFSETQ. CDR3 in amino acids: CASSPEGGRTGELFF. CDR3 bases: TGCGCCAGCAGCCCCGAGGGGGGGAGGACCGGGGAGCTGTTTTTT.

The rearrangement joins TRBV20-1 to TRBJ2-7; no clear D gene. This CDR3 is built from 11 residues. Trimming shortened V by 0 bases and J by 6 bases, and 6 bases separated the two germline ends. Looked up from germline, CDR1 is DFQATT and CDR2 is SNEGSKA (reference sequence). Here the CDR3 reads CSARDLSEQYF. As DNA, the CDR3 is TGCAGTGCTAGAGATCTCTCCGAGCAGTACTTC.

CDR3 bases: TGTGCCAGCGTACAGGGCCCCGTTCAGCCCCAGCATTTT. Encoded protein: CASVQGPVQPQHF. The chain combines TRBV6-5 with TRBJ1-5; perhaps TRBD1 as D (6 bases). From germline, CDR1 is MNHEY and CDR2 SVGAGI. The length of the CDR3 is 13 residues. Deletions cut 8 bases from V and 6 bases from J, with 14 bases between.

The CDR3 DNA reads TGTGCCAGCAGCGCCCAGGACAGGGCGTTTGGGGCCAACGTCCTGACTTTC. It translates to CASSAQDRAFGANVLTF. V usage is TRBV9 and J usage is TRBJ2-6; 8 bases are a match to TRBD1. J gave up 3 bases and V 3 bases, and 8 bases lay outside the gene matches. Per germline, CDR1 SGDLS and CDR2 YYNGEE. The CDR3 extends over 17 amino acids.

About this clone itself: The identical CDR3 is also encoded by other nucleotide sequences in the sample. The chain combines TRBV7-3 with TRBJ2-2; D is possibly TRBD1 (5 bases). V lost 2 bases to trimming and J lost 4 bases, with 8 bases between them. The CDR3 has 14 residues. Per the germline V gene, CDR1 is SGHTA and CDR2 is FQGTGA. CDR3 amino acids: CASSLSRATGELFF. In DNA, the CDR3 is TGTGCCAGCAGCTTATCCAGGGCCACCGGGGAGCTGTTTTTT.

The sample holds one count of this clone. V usage is TRBV9 and J usage is TRBJ2-1, with 7 nucleotides matching TRBD2. This CDR3 is 16 amino acids long. Germline loops: CDR1 SGDLS, CDR2 YYNGEE. V dropped 0 bases and J dropped 2; count of bases not matched to a gene: 5. The CDR3 here is CASSVASGTTYNEQFF. CDR3 DNA: TGTGCCAGCAGCGTAGCAAGCGGGACTACCTACAATGAGCAGTTCTTC.

The V and J genes are TRBV5-6 and TRBJ2-3, with 9 bases fitting TRBD2. J gave up 4 bases and V 4 bases, and 10 bases lay outside the gene matches. The germline V gene has CDR1 SGHDT and CDR2 YYEEEE. This CDR3 comprises 16 residues. CDR3 nucleotides: TGTGCCAGCAGCGCGCTCGCGGGGGGGCCCCCAGATACGCAGTATTTT. Its translation: CASSALAGGPPDTQYF.

The CDR3 region has the DNA TGTGCCAGCAGTTCCCCCATCCGGGACACCGATCAGCCCCAGCATTTT. Translation gives CASSSPIRDTDQPQHF. The chain carries TRBV6-2 or TRBV6-3 and TRBJ1-5, with TRBD1 as a possible D gene (6 bases). Germline CDR1 and CDR2: MNHEY and SVGEGT. Trimming pared 4 bases from V and 5 bases from J, leaving 18 bases between. The CDR3 length is 16 residues.

V usage is TRBV19 and J usage is TRBJ1-5; D gene unclear. The CDR3 is 16 amino acids. The V gene lost 7 bases and the J gene lost 0 bases, with 16 bases spanning the gap. Germline loops: CDR1 LNHDA, CDR2 SQIVND (reference sequence). CDR3 amino acids: CASTMDLDFSNQPQHF. As DNA, the CDR3 is TGTGCCAGTACCATGGACCTAGATTTTAGCAATCAGCCCCAGCATTTT. The variable domain in full, with the rest retrieved from reference TRBV19 and TRBJ1-5, is DGGITQSPKYLFRKEGQNVTLSCEQNLNHDAMYWYRQDPGQGLRLIYYSQIVNDFQKGDIAEGYSVSREKKESFPLTVTSAQKNPTAFYLCASTMDLDFSNQPQHFGDGTRLSIL.

The rearrangement links TRBV28 to TRBJ1-5; no definite D call. CDR1 MDHEN and CDR2 SYDVKM come from the germline V gene. The CDR3 length is 13 residues. Trimming stripped 6 bases from V and 5 bases from J, with 11 bases between. CDR3 amino acids: CASSLAGYQPQHF. The CDR3, as DNA: TGTGCCAGCAGCCTGGCTGGGTATCAGCCCCAGCATTTT.

The chain couples TRBV28 to TRBJ1-5; D ambiguous. CDR1 is MDHEN and CDR2 is SYDVKM in the germline V gene. CDR3 length: 13 residues. V gave up 2 bases and J gave up 6 bases, with 8 bases separating them. CDR3 amino acids: CASSLGVSQPQHF. The CDR3 DNA sequence: TGTGCCAGCAGTTTAGGGGTGAGTCAGCCCCAGCATTTT.

The genes are TRBV5-6 and TRBJ2-7; perhaps TRBD2 as D (5 bases). The V gene lost 0 bases and the J gene lost 3 bases, with 13 bases spanning the gap. Germline V CDR1 and CDR2: SGHDT, YYEEEE. The CDR3 is 15 residues long. For the CDR3, the DNA is TGTGCCAGCAGCTTGGCAGCGACTAATATCTACGAGCAGTACTTC. It specifies CASSLAATNIYEQYF.

The CDR3 protein is CASSPAGGAGNTIYF. In nucleotides, the CDR3 is TGTGCCAGCAGCCCAGCGGGAGGGGCTGGAAACACCATATATTTT. The rearrangement uses TRBV28 and TRBJ1-3, with a weak D call TRBD1 (5 bases). Trimming removed 6 bases at V and 2 bases at J, with 14 bases between. Germline CDR1 MDHEN, CDR2 SYDVKM. The CDR3 extends over 15 amino acids.

This chain joins TRBV27 and TRBJ1-3, with D unclear. The germline gives CDR1 MNHEY, CDR2 SMNVEV (reference sequence). CDR3 size: 14 residues. Trimming stripped 6 bases from V and 0 bases from J, with 9 bases between. CDR3 residues: CASSYKGSGNTIYF. The CDR3 DNA sequence: TGTGCCAGCAGCTATAAAGGCTCTGGAAACACCATATATTTT.

V and J are TRBV5-1 and TRBJ2-3, with D possibly TRBD2 on 6 matching bases. CDR3 length: 14 amino acids. CDR1 and CDR2 from the germline V gene are SGHRS and YFSETQ. V was shortened by 4 bases and J by 6 bases, with 15 bases between the two germline ends. The CDR3 sequence is CASSPPRGRDTQYF. The DNA for the CDR3 is TGCGCCAGCAGCCCTCCCCGGGGGAGGGATACGCAGTATTTT.

V and J are TRBV7-9 and TRBJ1-1, with 10 bases fitting TRBD1. This CDR3 has 15 amino acids. V dropped 5 bases and J dropped 11; count of bases not matched to a gene: 14. From germline, CDR1 is SEHNR and CDR2 FQNEAQ (reference sequence). CDR3 coding DNA: TGTGCCAGCAGCCTAGAGGGCGGGACAGGGGCGACGGCTTTCTTT. The encoded protein is CASSLEGGTGATAFF. The full variable domain, its missing parts supplied by reference TRBV7-9 and TRBJ1-1, is DTGVSQNPRHKITKRGQNVTFRCDPISEHNRLYWYRQTLGQGPEFLTYFQNEAQLEKSRLLSDRFSAERPKGSFSTLEIQRTEQGDSAMYLCASSLEGGTGATAFFGQGTRLTVV.